This TCR beta chain was captured in a study of T cell clonality in common variable immunodeficiency. Study-level results: Compared with healthy controls, CVID subjects showed increased TCRbeta clonality, mostly in about a third.

This clone was recorded many times. The antigen remains undetermined. The read halts 3 residues ahead of the CDR3 end, with the missing end drawn from the germline J gene. Both groups were predominantly of Caucasian heritage. The protocol was immunoSEQ multiplex PCR, while the TCRdb copy is restricted to in-frame clones and leaves out a portion. The sample has under 60,000 clones, none seen only once. The CDR3 covers 15 residues. Germline V gene lookup returns CDR1 DFQATT and CDR2 SNEGSKA (reference sequence). Trimming removed 0 bases at V and 8 bases at J, with 18 bases between. The sequence was collected from a person aged 18 to 70 in good health. The sequenced sample consisted of peripheral blood mononuclear cells. The chain couples TRBV20-1 to TRBJ2-3; D is possibly TRBD2 (6 bases). The CDR3 is CSARDPWGVRGTQYF. The CDR3 DNA, read in part, is TGCAGTGCTAGAGATCCTTGGGGGGTCCGCGGTACG.